These T cell receptor beta chains were read from a single sample in a study of T cell changes during pregnancy in multiple sclerosis. The method was immunoSEQ multiplex PCR; TCRdb's version includes in-frame clones alone and lacks a portion of them. The table records over 65,000 clones, approximately 91% of them present only once. The sequenced sample was peripheral blood, obtained in the first trimester of pregnancy. These receptors originate from a female donor with multiple sclerosis, enrolled in a pregnancy study. Each CDR3 is given with its conserved first and last residue. The D gene is left open where the match is weak. Part of the rows lack a size; the others show once, few, many or a class for expanded clones.

d_call j_call v_call clone_size cdr3_length cdr3_aa cdr3_nt
. TRBJ1-2 TRBV4-1 . 13 CASSQDRAYGYTF TGCGCCAGCAGCCAAGACAGGGCCTATGGCTACACCTTC
. TRBJ2-7 TRBV7-2 . 14 CASSFSGGSYEQYF TGTGCCAGCAGCTTTTCAGGGGGGTCCTACGAGCAGTACTTC
. TRBJ1-1 TRBV11-3 . 13 CASSLGGNTEAFF TGTGCCAGCAGCTTAGGAGGGAACACTGAAGCTTTCTTT
. TRBJ1-1 TRBV30 . 11 CAWRGVTEAFF TGTGCCTGGAGAGGGGTCACTGAAGCTTTCTTT
TRBD1 TRBJ2-7 TRBV7-8 . 13 CASRDRGRWEQYF TGTGCCAGCAGAGACAGGGGCCGCTGGGAGCAGTACTTC
. TRBJ2-3 TRBV6-1 . 15 CASSGQKAFTDTQYF TGTGCCAGCAGTGGACAGAAAGCTTTCACAGATACGCAGTATTTT
TRBD2 TRBJ2-1 TRBV6-1 . 13 CASKLAGVSEQFF TGTGCCAGCAAACTAGCGGGAGTCAGTGAGCAGTTCTTC
TRBD2 TRBJ2-6 TRBV9 . 19 CASSVGTSGASSGANVLTF TGTGCCAGCAGCGTAGGAACTAGCGGGGCTTCCTCTGGGGCCAACGTCCTGACTTTC
TRBD1 TRBJ2-4 TRBV6-5 once 14 CASSPQGAASIQYF TGTGCCAGCAGCCCCCAGGGGGCGGCGTCCATTCAGTACTTC
. TRBJ2-5 TRBV12-2 . 16 CASRLATGREQETQYF TGTGCAAGTCGCTTAGCGACGGGGCGGGAGCAAGAGACCCAGTACTTC
. TRBJ2-3 TRBV14 . 14 CASSRHGNTDTQYF TGTGCCAGCAGCCGCCATGGCAACACAGATACGCAGTATTTT
TRBD2 TRBJ2-3 TRBV5-1 . 17 CASSLGSSGGIADTQYF TGCGCCAGCAGCTTAGGTTCTAGCGGGGGGATCGCAGATACGCAGTATTTT
TRBD2 TRBJ2-6 TRBV19 . 16 CASSFGEGSGANVLTF TGTGCCAGTAGTTTCGGGGAGGGCTCTGGGGCCAACGTCCTGACTTTC
TRBD2 TRBJ2-1 TRBV19 . 19 CASSAIWTSGRFGYNEQFF TGTGCCAGTAGTGCGATATGGACTAGCGGGAGGTTTGGCTACAATGAGCAGTTCTTC
TRBD1 TRBJ1-1 TRBV7-6 . 13 CASSLYVQGDAFF TGTGCCAGCAGCCTTTATGTACAGGGGGACGCTTTCTTT
TRBD2 TRBJ2-1 TRBV28 . 14 CASESGGAGNEQFF TGTGCCAGCGAGAGCGGGGGGGCCGGTAATGAGCAGTTCTTC
. TRBJ2-1 TRBV6-1 . 14 CASSSHGTYNEQFF TGTGCCAGCAGCTCTCACGGTACTTACAATGAGCAGTTCTTC
TRBD2 TRBJ2-3 TRBV2 . 15 CASSDPRGVTREQYF TGTGCCAGCAGTGATCCGCGGGGGGTGACAAGGGAGCAGTATTTT
. TRBJ1-6 TRBV28 few 11 CASSSNSPLHF TGTGCCAGCAGCAGTAATTCACCCCTCCACTTT
TRBD1 TRBJ1-5 TRBV30 . 18 CAWRPGTGDWYGNQPQHF TGTGCCTGGAGACCCGGGACAGGGGATTGGTATGGCAATCAGCCCCAGCATTTT
TRBD2 TRBJ2-5 TRBV5-1 . 15 CASSLIGGAVETQYF TGCGCCAGCAGCTTGATCGGGGGGGCCGTAGAGACCCAGTACTTC
TRBD2 TRBJ2-3 TRBV5-4 . 16 CASSLDGGGSTDTQYF TGTGCCAGCAGCTTGGACGGCGGGGGATCCACAGATACGCAGTATTTT
. TRBJ1-3 TRBV19 once 15 CASSRQEGPGNTIYF TGTGCCAGTAGTAGACAGGAAGGACCTGGAAACACCATATATTTT
TRBD2 TRBJ2-2 TRBV2 . 17 CASLALTGTSGTGELFF TGTGCCAGCTTAGCATTAACCGGGACTAGCGGAACCGGGGAGCTGTTTTTT
. TRBJ1-3 TRBV9 . 14 CASSARDKGDTIYF TGTGCCAGCAGCGCCCGGGACAAAGGAGACACCATATATTTT
. TRBJ1-5 TRBV29-1 . 13 CSVEGGVGQPQHF TGCAGCGTTGAAGGGGGGGTCGGTCAGCCCCAGCATTTT
. TRBJ1-1 TRBV5-4 . 17 CASSEQGPDSLNTEAFF TGTGCCAGCAGCGAGCAGGGGCCGGACTCATTGAACACTGAAGCTTTCTTT
TRBD1 TRBJ1-6 TRBV19 . 15 CASSITGGVDSPLHF TGTGCCAGTAGTATCACAGGGGGAGTAGATTCACCCCTCCACTTT
. TRBJ1-4 TRBV11-2 once 15 CASSSLGGYGEKLFF TGTGCCAGCAGCTCCCTAGGGGGATACGGTGAAAAACTGTTTTTT
TRBD2 TRBJ2-1 TRBV2 . 16 CASSEISGRDYNEQFF TGTGCCAGCAGTGAAATAAGCGGGAGGGACTACAATGAGCAGTTCTTC
. TRBJ1-4 TRBV28 . 14 CASSPSGEGVKLFF TGTGCCAGCAGCCCCTCGGGTGAAGGAGTAAAACTGTTTTTT
TRBD2 TRBJ2-3 TRBV9 . 15 CASSARLAYTDTQYF TGTGCCAGCAGCGCCCGACTAGCGTACACAGATACGCAGTATTTT
. TRBJ2-3 TRBV6-5 . 16 CASSYSTAGGTDTQYF TGTGCCAGCAGTTACTCGACGGCAGGGGGCACAGATACGCAGTATTTT
. TRBJ1-1 TRBV5-5 once 17 CASSLFRPRVGGTEAFF TGTGCCAGCAGCTTGTTTAGGCCGCGGGTTGGTGGCACTGAAGCTTTCTTT
TRBD1 TRBJ2-5 TRBV6-5 . 14 CASSTGQGRETQYF TGTGCCAGCAGTACTGGACAGGGCCGAGAGACCCAGTACTTC
TRBD1 TRBJ2-5 TRBV7-9 . 19 CASSFSLAGTGVFQETQYF TGTGCCAGCAGCTTTTCCCTCGCTGGGACAGGGGTTTTCCAAGAGACCCAGTACTTC
. TRBJ1-5 TRBV18 . 14 CASSPRSGDQPQHF TGTGCCAGCTCACCACGGTCCGGGGATCAGCCCCAGCATTTT
TRBD1 TRBJ2-7 TRBV7-9 . 13 CASSAYQGDEQYF TGTGCCAGCAGCGCATATCAGGGGGACGAGCAGTACTTC
TRBD1 TRBJ1-1 TRBV2 . 13 CASSGQGDTEAFF TGTGCCAGCAGTGGACAGGGCGACACTGAAGCTTTCTTT
TRBD1 TRBJ2-2 TRBV30 . 15 CAWSRDRRNTGELFF TGTGCCTGGAGCCGGGACAGGAGAAACACCGGGGAGCTGTTTTTT
. TRBJ1-1 TRBV30 . 16 CAWRGTLQGKNTEAFF TGTGCCTGGAGAGGTACTCTACAGGGAAAGAACACTGAAGCTTTCTTT
TRBD2 TRBJ2-2 TRBV10-3 . 15 CAIRLAETNTGELFF TGTGCCATCAGGCTAGCGGAGACCAACACCGGGGAGCTGTTTTTT
TRBD1 TRBJ1-2 TRBV4-3 . 14 CASSQEAGGVRYTF TGCGCCAGCAGCCAAGAGGCAGGGGGCGTTCGCTACACCTTC
. TRBJ2-5 TRBV6-5 . 12 CASAPRGETQYF TGTGCCAGCGCGCCCAGGGGAGAGACCCAGTACTTC
. TRBJ1-1 TRBV6-1 . 13 CATSQSQNTEAFF TGTGCCACAAGCCAATCCCAGAACACTGAAGCTTTCTTT
TRBD1 TRBJ2-2 TRBV6-6 . 15 CASRVGTGGTGELFF TGTGCCAGCCGTGTAGGGACAGGGGGCACCGGGGAGCTGTTTTTT
. TRBJ1-4 TRBV30 once 13 CAWSDRLLEKLFF TGTGCCTGGAGCGACAGATTGCTTGAAAAACTGTTTTTT
TRBD2 TRBJ2-2 TRBV6-1 few 17 CASSEDSGSSNTGELFF TGTGCCAGCAGTGAAGATAGCGGGAGCTCGAACACCGGGGAGCTGTTTTTT
. TRBJ2-1 TRBV6-1 . 12 CASGTAYNEQFF TGTGCCAGCGGGACTGCCTACAATGAGCAGTTCTTC
. TRBJ1-1 TRBV6-1 . 14 CASSEFSGRTEAFF TGTGCCAGCAGTGAATTCTCGGGAAGGACTGAAGCTTTCTTT
. TRBJ2-2 TRBV19 . 15 CASSPRTNILGELFF TGTGCCAGTAGTCCTCGGACAAATATCCTGGGGGAGCTGTTTTTT
TRBD1 TRBJ1-1 TRBV15 . 16 CATRDRDRVRNTEAFF TGTGCCACCCGGGACCGGGACAGGGTGCGGAACACTGAAGCTTTCTTT
. TRBJ2-7 TRBV19 . 13 CASSIRQTYEQYF TGTGCCAGTAGTATCAGGCAAACCTACGAGCAGTACTTC
. TRBJ1-2 TRBV10-3 . 13 CAIRSQTGNGYTF TGTGCCATCAGATCACAGACAGGCAATGGCTACACCTTC
TRBD2 TRBJ2-3 TRBV10-3 . 15 CAIRASGGGTDTQYF TGTGCCATCAGAGCTAGCGGGGGGGGCACAGATACGCAGTATTTT
TRBD2 TRBJ2-1 TRBV6-5 . 12 CASSGGEGEQFF TGTGCCAGCAGTGGAGGGGAGGGTGAGCAGTTCTTC
TRBD1 TRBJ1-5 TRBV27 . 15 CASSFGQGGNQPQHF TGTGCCAGCAGTTTTGGACAGGGGGGCAATCAGCCCCAGCATTTT
. TRBJ1-2 TRBV28 . 14 CASSLSDRRDGYTF TGTGCCAGCAGTTTAAGTGACAGGAGAGATGGCTACACCTTC
. TRBJ1-2 TRBV11-2 . 14 CASSTGPGNYGYTF TGTGCCAGCAGTACAGGGCCGGGGAACTATGGCTACACCTTC
. TRBJ2-7 TRBV10-3 . 13 CAISEGTPGEQYF TGTGCCATCAGTGAGGGGACTCCGGGCGAGCAGTACTTC